This T cell receptor (beta chain) was sequenced during a study of blood T cell repertoires in COVID-19. Study as a whole: Material from acute and convalescent COVID-19 was sourced from the United States, Italy and Spain. T cells, B-cell-depleted T cells, or PBMCs supplied cDNA or gDNA.

V was clipped by 1 base and J by 7 bases; unmatched bases: 9. The CDR3 spans 16 residues. Germline V gene data show CDR1 as MDHEN and CDR2 as SYDVKM. Per the original data handling: Amplification with reference gene primers provided the estimates of nucleated cell counts. Data came from immunoSEQ multiplex PCR; TCRdb stores just in-frame clones and leaves some out. That table is the source of V, J and clone size, and D and trimming were worked out from the DNA. Of 300,000 to 450,000 clones listed, around 90% are singletons. One Seattle source followed patients from active infection through their disease course.

The chain is built from TRBV28 and TRBJ1-5, with 8 bases fitting TRBD1. What was sequenced was peripheral blood. This receptor was taken from a woman aged 25 to 39 with COVID-19, enrolled during active disease. DNA of the CDR3: TGTGCCAGCAGTTTATTCCCAGGACAGGGAGACCAGCCCCAGCATTTT. This gives the protein CASSLFPGQGDQPQHF.